Sequencing of this TCR beta chain was carried out in a study of shared clonotypes between healthy human individuals. This clone was seen just once. Antigen specificity is unknown. Study conclusions and caveats: Naive subsets, compared against memory subsets, generally had larger estimated richness values.

CD45RO-negative, CCR7-positively selected cells formed the naive CD8 fraction, excluding terminally differentiated effector memory CD45RA+ cells. TCRdb keeps only in-frame clones here, not all; method: immunoSEQ multiplex PCR. Of roughly 590,000 clones listed, around 95% are singletons. The V gene's germline CDR1 is SQVTM and CDR2 ANQGSEA. CDR3 size: 15 residues. V was shortened by 7 bases and J by 7 bases, with 25 bases between the two germline ends. The chain has TRBV29-1 and TRBJ1-2; a possible D gene is TRBD1 (5 bases). The receptor was isolated from a woman aged 25 to 39 in good health. The material sequenced was naive CD8+ T cells sorted from blood. The CDR3 DNA reads as TGCAGCGCCTACCCCAATGGAGGGGTACGAGGTGGCTACACCTTC. This gives the protein CSAYPNGGVRGGYTF.